This paragraph covers one T cell receptor (beta chain) sequence. This entry comes from a study of blood T cell repertoires in COVID-19. Study-level background: COVID-19 samples collected from the United States, Italy and Spain covered acute and convalescent phases.

Measured with immunoSEQ multiplex PCR; TCRdb has only the in-frame clones, and not every one. Of about 81,000 clones in the sample, about 84% were seen once. The receptor was isolated from a human donor in a cohort sampled during active COVID-19. The sample taken for sequencing was peripheral blood.

The CDR3 DNA sequence: TGTGCCAGCAGTTCTCTCTCAGGCGAGCAGTACTTC. Amino acids: CASSSLSGEQYF. The rearrangement joins TRBV6-2 or TRBV6-3 to TRBJ2-7; no firm D call. The CDR3 is 12 amino acids. Germline V lookup: CDR1 MNHEY, CDR2 SVGEGT. The V end was cut by 4 bases, the J end by 6 bases, with 10 bases between.